The 28 T cell receptor beta chains below all came from one sample that was sequenced in a study of T cell responses to AZD1222 COVID-19 vaccine. The method was immunoSEQ multiplex PCR; TCRdb's version includes in-frame clones alone and lacks a portion of them. Of around 89,000 clones in the sample, around 84% were seen once. Sequences were derived from peripheral blood, sampled on day 0 of AZD1222 vaccination. The receptor source for this set is an adult in good health.

This chain links TRBV10-1 with TRBJ2-5, with D tentatively TRBD2 (5 bases). Germline CDR1 reads WNHNN; CDR2 reads SYGVQD (reference sequence). The V and J ends lost 0 bases and 7 bases respectively, with 18 bases between them. The CDR3 contains 16 residues. DNA for the CDR3: TGCGCCAGCAGTGAGTCGTCGGGGATCGGTCGAGCGACCCAGTACTTC. Its protein product is CASSESSGIGRATQYF.

Only one count was recorded for this clone. The V gene is TRBV10-1, the J gene TRBJ2-2; the D call may be TRBD1 or TRBD2 (5 bases each). This CDR3 region has 16 residues. Looked up from germline, CDR1 is WNHNN and CDR2 is SYGVQD (reference sequence). Trimming cost V 5 bases and J 4 bases, with 17 bases left between them. CDR3 residues: CASSPVGQRPTGELFF. The CDR3 bases are TGCGCCAGCAGTCCCGTGGGGCAGCGGCCCACCGGGGAGCTGTTTTTT.

The chain has TRBV3-1 (or the pseudogene TRBV3-2) and TRBJ2-2; D gene unclear. The germline gives CDR1 LGHDT, CDR2 YNNKEL (reference sequence). Trimming removed 1 base from V and 1 base from J, with 4 bases in between. The CDR3 has 14 amino acids. The DNA for the CDR3 is TGTGCCAGCAGCCAAGGAGGGAACACCGGGGAGCTGTTTTTT. Residues: CASSQGGNTGELFF.

The chain has TRBV19 and TRBJ2-5; TRBD1 aligns across 8 bases. The V segment lost 5 bases and the J segment 4 bases; nucleotides outside the gene matches: 9. CDR1 is LNHDA, CDR2 SQIVND, per germline (reference sequence). The CDR3 contains 15 residues. The CDR3 sequence: CASSPPWTGRETQYF. The DNA for the CDR3 is TGTGCCAGTAGTCCTCCCTGGACAGGGCGAGAGACCCAGTACTTC.

The chain recombines TRBV5-1 with TRBJ2-7; TRBD2 agrees at 8 bases. The germline V gene encodes CDR1 SGHRS and CDR2 YFSETQ. The CDR3 is 14 amino acids. V lost 3 bases and J lost 2; bases outside the gene matches: 4. The CDR3 is CASSSAGDPYEQYF. As DNA, the CDR3 is TGCGCCAGCAGCTCAGCGGGAGATCCCTACGAGCAGTACTTC.

V gene TRBV7-8 combines with J gene TRBJ1-2, with TRBD1 as a possible D gene (5 bases). CDR1 is SGHVS, CDR2 FQNEAQ, per germline. The CDR3 consists of 14 residues. Deletions cut 5 bases from V and 4 bases from J, with 14 bases between. This chain's CDR3 is CASSDGRGSYGYTF. The CDR3 DNA is TGTGCCAGCAGCGACGGACGGGGGTCCTATGGCTACACCTTC.

This chain uses TRBV5-1 with TRBJ2-3; 9 nucleotides align to TRBD2. CDR1 and CDR2 from the germline V gene are SGHRS and YFSETQ. This CDR3 has 16 amino acids. Trimming removed 0 bases from V and 2 bases from J; junction bases left unmatched: 4. The CDR3 reads CASSLEAGGPTDTQYF. CDR3 DNA: TGCGCCAGCAGCTTGGAAGCGGGGGGTCCCACAGATACGCAGTATTTT.

The rearrangement links TRBV27 to TRBJ2-7; D is unclear. Trimming stripped 8 bases from V and 1 base from J, with 15 bases between. The length of the CDR3 is 14 residues. Germline V gene data show CDR1 as MNHEY and CDR2 as SMNVEV (reference sequence). The CDR3 region has the DNA TGTGCCAGCTCCTCACAAGTCACTTCCTACGAGCAGTACTTC. Its translation: CASSSQVTSYEQYF.

The chain has TRBV6-5 and TRBJ1-1; 9 bases are a match to TRBD1. The CDR3 runs 15 residues. The V gene end was trimmed by 6 bases and the J gene end by 4 bases; junction bases not matched to a gene: 9. Germline V gene lookup returns CDR1 MNHEY and CDR2 SVGAGI. CDR3 sequence: CASRSDRGVFTEAFF. CDR3 sequence (DNA): TGTGCCAGCAGGTCTGACAGGGGGGTCTTCACTGAAGCTTTCTTT.

V is TRBV29-1 and J is TRBJ1-1; 8 positions match TRBD1. This CDR3 comprises 12 residues. After removal of 8 bases from V and 4 bases from J, the junction contained 6 bases not matched to a gene. CDR1 and CDR2 (germline): SQVTM, ANQGSEA. CDR3: CSSRTGSTEAFF. The CDR3 nucleotides are TGCAGCTCCCGGACAGGGAGCACTGAAGCTTTCTTT.

The genes are TRBV18 and TRBJ2-1; D is unclear. Germline V lookup: CDR1 KGHSH, CDR2 LQKENI. CDR3 length equals 14 residues. Between the trimmed V and J ends, which lost 0 bases and 5 bases, there was a span of 8 bases. In DNA form, the CDR3 reads TGTGCCAGCTCACCACCCTTAACCGACAATGAGCAGTTCTTC. The encoded protein is CASSPPLTDNEQFF.

This clone was recorded once. The rearrangement uses TRBV3-1 (or the pseudogene TRBV3-2) and TRBJ2-7; TRBD2 matches at 10 bases. This CDR3 has 17 residues. V lost 5 bases to trimming and J lost 6 bases; unmatched junction nucleotides: 16. Germline CDR1 LGHDT, CDR2 YNNKEL (reference sequence). CDR3 in amino acids: CASSERLAGERSVEQYF. The CDR3 region has the DNA TGTGCCAGCAGCGAACGACTAGCGGGTGAGAGGTCGGTCGAGCAGTACTTC.

The rearrangement uses TRBV2 and TRBJ2-3, with D perhaps matching TRBD1 (5 bases). Trimming took 2 bases from V and 0 from J, leaving 12 bases between them. CDR3 length: 16 amino acids. CDR1 and CDR2 from the germline V gene are SNHLY and FYNNEI. The CDR3 loop reads CASSEFFDSSTDTQYF. As DNA, the CDR3 is TGTGCCAGCAGTGAATTTTTTGACAGTAGCACAGATACGCAGTATTTT.

V is TRBV28 and J is TRBJ1-2; 7 bases agree with TRBD1. The CDR3 has 14 amino acids. V lost 6 bases, J lost 8 bases, and 12 bases stayed unmatched. The V gene's germline CDR1 is MDHEN and CDR2 SYDVKM. In DNA, the CDR3 is TGTGCCAGCAGGCTATCGGGACAGCAGAAGGGCTACACCTTC. Its translation: CASRLSGQQKGYTF.

CDR3 protein: CASSNRGSGNTIYF. CDR3 DNA: TGTGCCAGCAGCAACAGGGGATCTGGAAACACCATATATTTT. The genes are TRBV5-4 and TRBJ1-3, with 7 positions matching TRBD1. Unmatched junction bases numbered 2, after V lost 4 bases and J lost 1 base. CDR1 and CDR2 from the germline V gene are SGHNT and YYREEE (reference sequence). The CDR3 has 14 residues.

This sequence joins TRBV20-1 and TRBJ2-7, with 9 bases identical to TRBD2. This CDR3 is built from 11 residues. J lost 10 bases, V lost 5 bases, and 6 bases had no gene match. Germline CDR1 and CDR2: DFQATT and SNEGSKA (reference sequence). The CDR3 loop is CSASRREGQYF. CDR3 nucleotide sequence: TGCAGTGCTTCGAGGCGGGAGGGTCAGTACTTC.

The chain has TRBV7-2 and TRBJ1-6; D may be TRBD1 (5 bases). In germline, CDR1 is SGHTA, CDR2 FQGNSA. V lost 5 bases to trimming and J lost 10 bases, with 12 bases between them. The CDR3 runs 13 residues. The CDR3, as DNA: TGTGCCAGCAGCACTGGGCGGGACTCACCCCTCCACTTT. This codes for CASSTGRDSPLHF. Together with reference TRBV7-2 and TRBJ1-6, the CDR3 gives the full variable domain: GAGVSQSPSNKVTEKGKDVELRCDPISGHTALYWYRQSLGQGLEFLIYFQGNSAPDKSGLPSDRFSAERTGGSVSTLTIQRTQQEDSAVYLCASSTGRDSPLHFGNGTRLTVT.

The chain combines TRBV7-2 with TRBJ2-5; maybe TRBD2 (6 bases). This CDR3 comprises 15 residues. Trimming cost V 5 bases and J 0 bases, with 13 bases left between them. Germline V lookup: CDR1 SGHTA, CDR2 FQGNSA. Written as DNA, the CDR3 is TGTGCCAGCAGCCGCCGTAGCGGATACCAAGAGACCCAGTACTTC. It is translated as CASSRRSGYQETQYF. The full variable domain, completed using reference TRBV7-2 and TRBJ2-5, is GAGVSQSPSNKVTEKGKDVELRCDPISGHTALYWYRQSLGQGLEFLIYFQGNSAPDKSGLPSDRFSAERTGGSVSTLTIQRTQQEDSAVYLCASSRRSGYQETQYFGPGTRLLVL.

The chain is built from TRBV27 and TRBJ1-4; 9 bases align to TRBD1. Per germline, CDR1 MNHEY and CDR2 SMNVEV (reference sequence). The V and J ends lost 5 bases and 7 bases, in that order; junction bases with no gene match: 5. The CDR3 consists of 14 residues. This CDR3 is CASSTGTGREKLFF. CDR3 coding DNA: TGTGCCAGCAGTACCGGGACAGGGCGTGAAAAACTGTTTTTT.

The chain links TRBV6-5 to TRBJ2-5; the match to TRBD2 covers 8 bases. The trim removed 8 bases at V and 2 bases at J, leaving 7 bases unmatched. From germline, CDR1 is MNHEY and CDR2 SVGAGI. This CDR3 has 14 amino acids. The CDR3 reads CASLPGGRQETQYF. CDR3 sequence (DNA): TGTGCCAGCCTCCCGGGAGGGCGGCAAGAGACCCAGTACTTC.

The rearrangement links TRBV5-5 to TRBJ2-7; TRBD2 matches at 8 bases. V was pared by 0 bases and J by 2 bases, with 4 bases of the junction left unmatched. Germline CDR1 and CDR2: SGHKS and YYEKEE (reference sequence). The CDR3 consists of 15 residues. This CDR3 is CASSLGGLGTYEQYF. As DNA, the CDR3 is TGTGCCAGCAGCTTGGGGGGACTAGGGACCTACGAGCAGTACTTC.

The V and J genes are TRBV24-1 and TRBJ2-1, with a possible D match to TRBD2 (6 bases). From germline, CDR1 is KGHDR and CDR2 SFDVKD. Deletions cut 9 bases from V and 6 bases from J, with 11 bases between. The CDR3 totals 12 residues. The CDR3 protein is CATRTTSNEQFF. The DNA for the CDR3 is TGTGCCACCCGGACTACCTCCAATGAGCAGTTCTTC.

The chain joins TRBV3-1 (or the pseudogene TRBV3-2) to TRBJ2-7; D unclear. Trimming stripped 3 bases from V and 0 bases from J, with 15 bases between. This CDR3 is 16 amino acids long. Germline V CDR1 and CDR2: LGHDT, YNNKEL (reference sequence). Written as DNA, the CDR3 is TGTGCCAGCAGCCAGGCCCAGGCGGCCGCCTCCTACGAGCAGTACTTC. It encodes CASSQAQAAASYEQYF.

CDR3: CASSLYRNQETQYF. The CDR3 DNA is TGTGCCAGCAGCCTTTACAGGAACCAAGAGACCCAGTACTTC. V and J are TRBV7-9 and TRBJ2-5; maybe TRBD1 (5 bases). Germline V gene lookup returns CDR1 SEHNR and CDR2 FQNEAQ (reference sequence). The CDR3 covers 14 residues. V lost 5 bases, J lost 0 bases, and 10 bases lay in between. The full variable domain, with the rest looked up from reference TRBV7-9 and TRBJ2-5, is DTGVSQNPRHKITKRGQNVTFRCDPISEHNRLYWYRQTLGQGPEFLTYFQNEAQLEKSRLLSDRFSAERPKGSFSTLEIQRTEQGDSAMYLCASSLYRNQETQYFGPGTRLLVL.

This chain connects TRBV6-5 to TRBJ2-2, with a possible D match to TRBD2 (5 bases). The ends were cut back, 9 bases at V and 1 base at J, with 12 bases in the middle. The CDR3 is 14 amino acids. CDR1 and CDR2 (germline): MNHEY, SVGAGI. CDR3 sequence reads: CASGAELNTGELFF. The CDR3 bases are TGTGCCAGTGGAGCGGAGCTGAACACCGGGGAGCTGTTTTTT.

The chain joins TRBV18 to TRBJ2-1, with 8 bases matching TRBD2. V gave up 0 bases and J gave up 6 bases; unmatched junction bases: 4. From germline, CDR1 is KGHSH and CDR2 LQKENI. The CDR3 sequence is 15 residues long. The CDR3 DNA is TGTGCCAGCTCACCACCTTCGGGGGGGGTCAATGAGCAGTTCTTC. It is translated as CASSPPSGGVNEQFF.

V and J are TRBV18 and TRBJ2-1, with TRBD2 matching over 13 bases. With V trimmed by 3 bases and J by 9 bases, 8 bases remained unmatched. Germline loops: CDR1 KGHSH, CDR2 LQKENI. This CDR3 comprises 16 residues. The DNA of the CDR3 is TGTGCCAGCTCACCGATTGGGACTAGCGGGAAGGGTGAGCAGTTCTTC. This sequence encodes CASSPIGTSGKGEQFF.

This clone was found once. The genes are TRBV19 and TRBJ1-1; TRBD1 is a possible D gene (5 bases). The germline CDR1 and CDR2 sequences are LNHDA and SQIVND (reference sequence). This CDR3 is built from 11 residues. Trimming left V 3 bases short and J 10 bases short, with 9 bases between. The CDR3 loop reads CASSIRGSAFF. In nucleotides, the CDR3 is TGTGCCAGTAGTATTAGGGGTTCAGCTTTCTTT.